The 14 T cell receptor beta chains listed next were all sequenced from one sample in a study of shared clonotypes between healthy human individuals. Sequencing used immunoSEQ multiplex PCR; TCRdb keeps in-frame clones, though not all of them. Found here are 2 million to 2.5 million clones, approximately 94% of them singletons; the top ten hold under 2%. CD45RO-negative, CCR7-positively selected cells formed the naive CD8 fraction, excluding terminally differentiated effector memory CD45RA+ cells. Sequenced input: naive CD8+ T cells from PBMCs. Source of these receptors: a man younger than 35 in good health. Some clones in this sample may be carry-over from other donors' samples.

This chain links TRBV9 with TRBJ1-2; D is perhaps TRBD1 (5 bases). V was clipped by 6 bases and J by 4 bases, with 10 bases between them. Germline lookup yields CDR1 SGDLS and CDR2 YYNGEE. The length of the CDR3 is 12 residues. This chain's CDR3 is CASMGEGYGYTF. In DNA, the CDR3 is TGTGCCAGCATGGGGGAGGGCTATGGCTACACCTTC.

The count of this clone is one. CDR3 region: CASSYSTTRSYNEQFF. The DNA for the CDR3 is TGTGCCAGCAGTTACTCGACGACGAGATCCTACAATGAGCAGTTCTTC. The chain recombines TRBV6-5 with TRBJ2-1; D remains unclear. Trimming shortened V by 0 bases and J by 1 base, and 10 bases separated the two germline ends. Germline V gene sequence: CDR1 MNHEY, CDR2 SVGAGI. The CDR3 consists of 16 residues.

This clone appeared once. This chain links TRBV4-3 with TRBJ2-7, with D possibly being TRBD2 (5 bases). The CDR3 loop spans 17 amino acids. Germline loops: CDR1 LGHNA, CDR2 YSLEER. Trimming took off 0 bases at V and 3 bases at J, with 18 bases between the two ends. CDR3 DNA: TGCGCCAGCAGCCAAGATATCCGGGGAGAAGTCAACTACGAGCAGTACTTC. Translating gives CASSQDIRGEVNYEQYF.

The V call is TRBV19, the J call TRBJ1-5; a weak D match, TRBD1 (5 bases). Germline loops: CDR1 LNHDA, CDR2 SQIVND (reference sequence). This CDR3 contains 16 residues. V gave up 2 bases and J gave up 2 bases, with 13 bases separating them. Here the CDR3 DNA reads TGTGCCAGTAGTATATCGCACAGGATGGGCAATCAGCCCCAGCATTTT. Its protein is CASSISHRMGNQPQHF.

J is TRBJ1-1 and V is TRBV5-6; D uncertain. The V end lost 0 bases, the J end lost 4 bases, and 4 bases lay between the germline ends. CDR3 length: 12 residues. The V gene's germline CDR1 is SGHDT and CDR2 YYEEEE. The DNA of the CDR3 is TGTGCCAGCAGCTTGGCGAGCACTGAAGCTTTCTTT. This translates into CASSLASTEAFF.

The chain couples TRBV7-2 to TRBJ2-1; perhaps D is TRBD1 or TRBD2 (5 bases each). The CDR3 contains 18 residues. CDR1 is SGHTA, CDR2 FQGNSA, per germline. Trimming pared 1 base from V and 0 bases from J, leaving 16 bases between. In DNA, the CDR3 is TGTGCCAGCAGCTTAGACGGGTACGGGGCCAGCTCCTACAATGAGCAGTTCTTC. Amino acid sequence: CASSLDGYGASSYNEQFF. The full variable domain, with the rest looked up from reference TRBV7-2 and TRBJ2-1, is GAGVSQSPSNKVTEKGKDVELRCDPISGHTALYWYRQSLGQGLEFLIYFQGNSAPDKSGLPSDRFSAERTGGSVSTLTIQRTQQEDSAVYLCASSLDGYGASSYNEQFFGPGTRLTVL.

The chain recombines TRBV18 with TRBJ1-1; 7 nucleotides align to TRBD1. The CDR3 is made up of 17 amino acids. J lost 1 base, V lost 0 bases, and 8 bases had no gene match. Germline lookup yields CDR1 KGHSH and CDR2 LQKENI. CDR3 protein: CASSPPKGAMGNTEAFF. CDR3 nucleotides: TGTGCCAGCTCACCACCGAAGGGGGCCATGGGGAACACTGAAGCTTTCTTT.

The genes are TRBV11-3 and TRBJ2-2, with D unclear. V lost 5 bases and J lost 5, with 6 bases in between. CDR1 is SGHNT and CDR2 is YENEEA in the germline V gene. The CDR3 is made up of 12 amino acids. CDR3 DNA: TGTGCCAGCAGCCCTTGGACCGGGGAGCTGTTTTTT. As protein: CASSPWTGELFF.

The V and J genes are TRBV4-3 and TRBJ2-7; 11 nucleotides align to TRBD2. Unmatched junction bases numbered 3, after V lost 0 bases and J lost 2 bases. Germline values: CDR1 LGHNA, CDR2 YSLEER. The CDR3 runs to 16 residues. The CDR3 protein is CASSQDNSGRAYEQYF. For the CDR3, the DNA is TGCGCCAGCAGCCAAGATAATAGCGGGAGGGCCTACGAGCAGTACTTC.

The V gene is TRBV18, the J gene TRBJ1-1; D unresolved. CDR3 size: 18 residues. Germline V CDR1 and CDR2: KGHSH, LQKENI. Deletions cut 0 bases from V and 2 bases from J, with 19 bases between. The DNA for the CDR3 is TGTGCCAGCTCACCACCGGTAGCTATAGGGCCTACTAACACTGAAGCTTTCTTT. This sequence encodes CASSPPVAIGPTNTEAFF.

The rearrangement uses TRBV2 and TRBJ2-1; tentatively, D is TRBD2 (6 bases). The CDR3 is 17 amino acids. The germline CDR1 and CDR2 sequences are SNHLY and FYNNEI. V gave up 7 bases and J gave up 1 base, with 20 bases separating them. This chain's CDR3 is CASKTRRGEESYNEQFF. In nucleotides, the CDR3 is TGTGCCAGCAAGACTAGAAGAGGAGAAGAGTCCTACAATGAGCAGTTCTTC.

On this clone itself: The identical CDR3 is also encoded by other nucleotide sequences in the sample. The chain couples TRBV20-1 to TRBJ2-7, with D hard to call. Trimming removed 6 bases at V and 4 bases at J, with 10 bases between. Germline V gene data show CDR1 as DFQATT and CDR2 as SNEGSKA (reference sequence). This CDR3 is built from 11 residues. The CDR3 DNA reads TGCAGTGCCCCCTTGGGGTACGAGCAGTACTTC. Residues: CSAPLGYEQYF.

The chain joins TRBV27 to TRBJ2-7; 10 positions agree with TRBD1. The CDR3 loop spans 13 amino acids. Germline assignment: CDR1 MNHEY and CDR2 SMNVEV (reference sequence). After removal of 8 bases from V and 12 bases from J, the junction contained 13 bases not matched to a gene. CDR3 nucleotide sequence: TGTGCCAGCGCCCCGGGACAGGGGCCCTCGCGGTACTTC. Amino acids: CASAPGQGPSRYF.

This sequence joins TRBV28 and TRBJ1-2; D unclear. The ends were cut back, 2 bases at V and 8 bases at J, with 12 bases in the middle. The CDR3 has 13 amino acids. Germline CDR1 MDHEN, CDR2 SYDVKM. CDR3 sequence: CASSLGPISGYTF. CDR3 DNA sequence: TGTGCCAGCAGTTTAGGGCCAATCTCGGGCTACACCTTC.